The 23 T cell receptor beta chains reported below all come from one sample, sequenced in a study of blood T cell repertoires in COVID-19. TCRdb keeps only in-frame clones here, not all; method: immunoSEQ multiplex PCR. The data hold about 320,000 clones, with about 84% observed a single time. Sample: peripheral blood. The receptors derive from a woman aged 45-65 years with acute or convalescent COVID-19.

V is TRBV27 and J is TRBJ2-7, with a tentative D call TRBD1 (6 bases). V shed 3 bases and J shed 0 bases, with 9 bases lying between them. This CDR3 spans 14 amino acids. Germline lookup yields CDR1 MNHEY and CDR2 SMNVEV (reference sequence). DNA for the CDR3: TGTGCCAGCAGTTTTCAACAGGGCTCCTACGAGCAGTACTTC. It translates to CASSFQQGSYEQYF.

The genes are TRBV5-1 and TRBJ2-7, with TRBD1 matching 9 bases. Germline V gene data show CDR1 as SGHRS and CDR2 as YFSETQ. The CDR3 is made up of 15 amino acids. V trimming: 0 bases; J trimming: 4 bases; junction bases outside the gene matches: 5. The CDR3 here is CASSLEGQGMYEQYF. In DNA, the CDR3 is TGCGCCAGCAGCTTGGAGGGACAGGGCATGTACGAGCAGTACTTC.

J is TRBJ2-1 and V is TRBV23-1; TRBD2 agrees at 15 bases. TRBV23-1 belongs to the ORF category, with a function that is uncertain. The CDR3 spans 16 residues. The junction had 7 bases not matched to a gene; V was cut back by 7 bases and J by 6 bases. In DNA form, the CDR3 reads TGCGCCAGCACCCAAGGGACTAGCGGGAGGACCAATGAGCAGTTCTTC. This gives the protein CASTQGTSGRTNEQFF.

The CDR3: CASSRLFPGQGRDEQYF. As DNA, the CDR3 is TGTGCCAGCAGTCGCTTATTTCCGGGACAGGGTCGCGACGAGCAGTACTTC. This sequence joins TRBV6-6 and TRBJ2-7; 9 bases line up with TRBD1. The CDR3 totals 17 residues. Losses at the gene ends were 5 bases for V and 5 bases for J; bases not matched to a gene: 16. The germline CDR1 and CDR2 sequences are MNHNY and SVGAGI (reference sequence).

The V call is TRBV2, the J call TRBJ2-1; no clear D. Germline V gives CDR1 SNHLY, CDR2 FYNNEI. V lost 9 bases and J lost 10, with 13 bases in between. The CDR3 sequence is 11 residues long. The CDR3 region is CASRLGGEQFF. The CDR3 DNA sequence: TGTGCCAGTCGTTTAGGCGGAGAGCAGTTCTTC.

The chain joins TRBV5-1 to TRBJ2-1, with 8 positions matching TRBD1. Germline lookup yields CDR1 SGHRS and CDR2 YFSETQ. With V trimmed by 3 bases and J by 7 bases, 9 bases remained unmatched. The CDR3 extends over 15 amino acids. CDR3 sequence reads: CASSYGQGPGNEQFF. Here the CDR3 DNA reads TGCGCCAGCAGCTATGGACAGGGCCCGGGGAATGAGCAGTTCTTC.

The rearrangement links TRBV18 to TRBJ2-1; D possibly corresponds to TRBD1 (6 bases). CDR3 length: 14 residues. Germline V gene data show CDR1 as KGHSH and CDR2 as LQKENI. V gave up 6 bases and J gave up 2 bases, with 11 bases separating them. DNA for the CDR3: TGTGCCAGCTCCCTCTGGGGGCCCTACAATGAGCAGTTCTTC. Translated, it gives CASSLWGPYNEQFF.

The rearrangement uses TRBV2 and TRBJ2-2; the D is unclear. Germline lookup yields CDR1 SNHLY and CDR2 FYNNEI. V was shortened by 2 bases and J by 0 bases, with 7 bases between the two germline ends. The CDR3 length is 15 residues. DNA of the CDR3: TGTGCCAGCAGTGAATTAGTAACGAACACCGGGGAGCTGTTTTTT. Translating gives CASSELVTNTGELFF.

CDR3 bases: TGCGCCAGCAGCGTCACTAGCGGCCGCAGCTCCTACGAGCAGTACTTC. Protein product: CASSVTSGRSSYEQYF. The chain joins TRBV5-1 to TRBJ2-7; 8 nucleotides align to TRBD2. The J segment lost 0 bases and the V segment lost 4 bases, leaving 9 bases of the junction unmatched. The germline gives CDR1 SGHRS, CDR2 YFSETQ. The CDR3 runs 16 residues.

V and J are TRBV10-3 and TRBJ2-7, with a weak D call TRBD2 (7 bases). The CDR3 totals 14 residues. Trimming stripped 6 bases from V and 5 bases from J, with 17 bases between. Germline assignment: CDR1 ENHRY and CDR2 SYGVKD. The CDR3 sequence is CAISSNREGHEQYF. In DNA form, the CDR3 reads TGTGCCATCAGCTCCAACAGGGAGGGCCACGAGCAGTACTTC.

The gene calls are TRBV7-6 and TRBJ1-1, with 9 bases matching TRBD1. The CDR3 extends over 13 amino acids. Germline values: CDR1 SGHVS, CDR2 FNYEAQ. V shed 3 bases, J shed 6 bases, and the junction held 2 bases outside the gene matches. CDR3 amino acids: CASSLDRGAEAFF. The CDR3 DNA is TGTGCCAGCAGCTTGGACAGGGGAGCTGAAGCTTTCTTT.

This sequence joins TRBV7-2 and TRBJ1-6, with TRBD1 matching over 7 bases. CDR1 and CDR2 from the germline V gene are SGHTA and FQGNSA. The CDR3 sequence is 16 residues long. V lost 1 base, J lost 6 bases, and 6 bases stayed unmatched. CDR3 protein: CASSLVPGGGNSPLHF. CDR3 sequence (DNA): TGTGCCAGCAGCTTAGTTCCAGGGGGAGGTAATTCACCCCTCCACTTT.

The CDR3 here is CASSSLQGGTSTDTQYF. DNA of the CDR3: TGCGCCAGCAGCTCCTTGCAAGGCGGGACGAGCACAGATACGCAGTATTTT. The chain carries TRBV5-1 and TRBJ2-3, with D possibly matching TRBD2 (6 bases). Per germline, CDR1 SGHRS and CDR2 YFSETQ. Between the trimmed V and J ends, which lost 3 bases and 0 bases, there was a span of 17 bases. This CDR3 has 17 amino acids.

This chain joins TRBV6-1 and TRBJ2-2; tentative D call: TRBD2 (7 bases). Trimming stripped 1 base from V and 6 bases from J, with 9 bases between. CDR1 and CDR2 (germline): MNHNS, SASEGT. CDR3 length: 14 residues. CDR3 sequence: CASSEGGGPGELFF. The CDR3 nucleotides are TGTGCCAGCAGTGAAGGGGGGGGCCCCGGGGAGCTGTTTTTT.

This clone has only one observation. V usage is TRBV3-1 (or the pseudogene TRBV3-2) and J usage is TRBJ2-5; 7 nucleotides match TRBD2. Germline trimming cut 6 bases from V and 4 bases from J; bases unmatched to any gene: 14. The V gene's germline CDR1 is LGHDT and CDR2 YNNKEL (reference sequence). The CDR3 contains 16 residues. The CDR3 DNA follows: TGTGCCAGCAGTCAATTATCGGCGGGAGCCTTAGAGACCCAGTACTTC. It codes for CASSQLSAGALETQYF.

The V and J genes are TRBV7-8 and TRBJ2-3; 13 positions agree with TRBD2. V was clipped by 7 bases and J by 4 bases; unmatched bases: 17. CDR3 length equals 19 residues. Germline loops: CDR1 SGHVS, CDR2 FQNEAQ. The CDR3 reads CASKFSQGLAGAESDTQYF. CDR3 nucleotides: TGTGCCAGCAAGTTCTCCCAAGGACTAGCGGGAGCGGAGTCAGATACGCAGTATTTT.

This chain connects TRBV4-1 to TRBJ2-3; 12 bases map to TRBD2. The CDR3 has 16 amino acids. With 3 bases clipped from V and 5 bases from J, the junction kept 6 bases outside the gene matches. Germline CDR1 and CDR2: MGHRA and YSYEKL. The CDR3 reads CASSQPTSGSIDTQYF. CDR3 nucleotides: TGCGCCAGCAGCCAGCCGACTAGCGGGAGTATAGATACGCAGTATTTT.

This chain connects TRBV7-9 to TRBJ2-1; TRBD2 matches at 7 bases. The CDR3 spans 17 residues. V trimming: 1 base; J trimming: 7 bases; junction bases outside the gene matches: 13. Germline V CDR1 and CDR2: SEHNR, FQNEAQ (reference sequence). CDR3 bases: TGTGCCAGCAGCTTAGTGACCAGCGGGACCTTTCGGAATGAGCAGTTCTTC. It is translated as CASSLVTSGTFRNEQFF.

This chain's CDR3 is CASSQRATDTQYF. CDR3 nucleotide sequence: TGCGCCAGCAGCCAGAGGGCCACAGATACGCAGTATTTT. The chain recombines TRBV4-3 with TRBJ2-3, with D tentatively TRBD2 (5 bases). Trimming removed 3 bases at V and 2 bases at J, with 6 bases between. CDR1 LGHNA and CDR2 YSLEER come from the germline V gene. The CDR3 has 13 residues.

The V and J genes are TRBV27 and TRBJ2-5; 15 bases are shared with TRBD2. V gave up 5 bases and J gave up 5 bases; unmatched junction bases: 12. This CDR3 spans 18 amino acids. Germline CDR1 reads MNHEY; CDR2 reads SMNVEV (reference sequence). The DNA for the CDR3 is TGTGCCAGCAGTACCCACCGGACTAGCGGGAGGGCGGGGGAGACCCAGTACTTC. The encoded protein is CASSTHRTSGRAGETQYF.

The rearrangement joins TRBV4-2 to TRBJ2-2; D is unclear. The CDR3 consists of 14 residues. V was pared by 0 bases and J by 7 bases, with 9 bases between. Germline CDR1 is LGHNA and CDR2 is YNFKEQ. CDR3 coding DNA: TGTGCCAGCAGCCAAGAACCGAAGAGCGGGGAGCTGTTTTTT. Its translation is CASSQEPKSGELFF.

The chain employs TRBV3-1 (or the pseudogene TRBV3-2) and TRBJ1-6; D unclear. This CDR3 is 14 amino acids long. CDR1 is LGHDT, CDR2 YNNKEL, per germline (reference sequence). V was clipped by 0 bases and J by 8 bases, with 8 bases between them. CDR3 protein: CASSQERAHSPLHF. In DNA form, the CDR3 reads TGTGCCAGCAGCCAAGAGAGGGCGCATTCACCCCTCCACTTT.

The chain employs TRBV30 and TRBJ2-7, with D uncertain. The germline V and J ends were trimmed by 2 bases and 5 bases, with 13 bases remaining between them. Germline CDR1 reads GTSNPN; CDR2 reads SVGIG (reference sequence). The CDR3 spans 13 residues. Written as DNA, the CDR3 is TGTGCCTGGAGTACTGGAGCTTCAGACGAGCAGTACTTC. Protein: CAWSTGASDEQYF.